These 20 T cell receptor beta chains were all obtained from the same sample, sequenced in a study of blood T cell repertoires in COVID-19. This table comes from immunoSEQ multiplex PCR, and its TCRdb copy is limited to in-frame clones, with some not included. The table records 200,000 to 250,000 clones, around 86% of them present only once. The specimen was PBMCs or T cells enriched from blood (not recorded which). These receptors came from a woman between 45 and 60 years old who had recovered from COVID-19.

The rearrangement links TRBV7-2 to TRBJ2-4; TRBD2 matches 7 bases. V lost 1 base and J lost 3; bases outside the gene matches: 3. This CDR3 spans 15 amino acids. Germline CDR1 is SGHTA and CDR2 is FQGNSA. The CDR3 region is CASSLGGTNKNIQYF. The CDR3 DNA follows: TGTGCCAGCAGCTTAGGGGGGACTAACAAAAACATTCAGTACTTC.

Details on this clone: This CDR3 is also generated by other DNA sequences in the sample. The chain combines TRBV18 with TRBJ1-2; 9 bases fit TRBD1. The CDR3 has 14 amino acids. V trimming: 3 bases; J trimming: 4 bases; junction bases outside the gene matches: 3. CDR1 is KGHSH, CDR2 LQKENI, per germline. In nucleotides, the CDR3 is TGTGCCAGCTCACCGGGACAGGGTAGCTATGGCTACACCTTC. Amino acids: CASSPGQGSYGYTF.

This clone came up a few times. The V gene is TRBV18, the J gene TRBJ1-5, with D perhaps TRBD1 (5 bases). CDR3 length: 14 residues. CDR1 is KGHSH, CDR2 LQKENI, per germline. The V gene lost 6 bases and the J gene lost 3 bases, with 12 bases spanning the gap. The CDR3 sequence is CASSRGSDNQPQHF. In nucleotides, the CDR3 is TGTGCCAGCTCCCGGGGGTCGGACAATCAGCCCCAGCATTTT.

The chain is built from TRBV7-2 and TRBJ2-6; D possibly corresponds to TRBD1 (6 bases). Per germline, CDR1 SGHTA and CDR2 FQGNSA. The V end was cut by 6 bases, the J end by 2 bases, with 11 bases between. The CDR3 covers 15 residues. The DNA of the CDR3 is TGTGCCAGCAGGCAGGGGATAGCTGGGGCCAACGTCCTGACTTTC. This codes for CASRQGIAGANVLTF.

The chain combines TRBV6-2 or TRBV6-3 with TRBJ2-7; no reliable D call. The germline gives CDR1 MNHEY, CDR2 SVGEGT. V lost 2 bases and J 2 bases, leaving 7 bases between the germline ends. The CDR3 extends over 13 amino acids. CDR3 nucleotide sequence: TGTGCCAGCAGTTACCCCCCAACCTACGAGCAGTACTTC. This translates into CASSYPPTYEQYF.

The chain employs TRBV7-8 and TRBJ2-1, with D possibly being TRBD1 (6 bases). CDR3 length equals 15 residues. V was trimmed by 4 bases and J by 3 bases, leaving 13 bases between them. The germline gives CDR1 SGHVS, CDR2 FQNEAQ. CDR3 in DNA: TGTGCCAGCAGCTCAACTGGCAGGGGCTACAATGAGCAGTTCTTC. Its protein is CASSSTGRGYNEQFF. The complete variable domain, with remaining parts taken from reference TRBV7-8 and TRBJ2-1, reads GAGVSQSPRYKVAKRGQDVALRCDPISGHVSLFWYQQALGQGPEFLTYFQNEAQLDKSGLPSDRFFAERPEGSVSTLKIQRTQQEDSAVYLCASSSTGRGYNEQFFGPGTRLTVL.

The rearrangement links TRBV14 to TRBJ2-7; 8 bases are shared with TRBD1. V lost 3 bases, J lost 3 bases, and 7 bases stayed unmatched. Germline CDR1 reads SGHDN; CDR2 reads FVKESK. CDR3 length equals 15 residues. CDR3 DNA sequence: TGTGCCAGCAGCCACTACAGGGGGTCTTTCTACGAGCAGTACTTC. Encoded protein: CASSHYRGSFYEQYF. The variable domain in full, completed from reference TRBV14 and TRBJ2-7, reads EAGVTQFPSHSVIEKGQTVTLRCDPISGHDNLYWYRRVMGKEIKFLLHFVKESKQDESGMPNNRFLAERTGGTYSTLKVQPAELEDSGVYFCASSHYRGSFYEQYFGPGTRLTVT.

CDR3 sequence: CASSQDLAGARTGELFF. The CDR3 DNA follows: TGTGCCAGCAGCCAAGACCTAGCGGGAGCGAGGACCGGGGAGCTGTTTTTT. V is TRBV4-2 and J is TRBJ2-2; the match to TRBD2 covers 10 bases. From germline, CDR1 is LGHNA and CDR2 YNFKEQ. Trimming at V came to 0 bases and at J to 5 bases, leaving 6 bases not matched to a gene. This CDR3 spans 17 amino acids.

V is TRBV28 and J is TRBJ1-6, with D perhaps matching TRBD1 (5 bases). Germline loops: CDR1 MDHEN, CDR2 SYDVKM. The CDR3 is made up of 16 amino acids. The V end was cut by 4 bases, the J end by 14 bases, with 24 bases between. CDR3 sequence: CASSYGGVGWERTLHF. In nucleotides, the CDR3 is TGTGCCAGCAGTTACGGGGGGGTCGGTTGGGAGAGAACCCTCCACTTT.

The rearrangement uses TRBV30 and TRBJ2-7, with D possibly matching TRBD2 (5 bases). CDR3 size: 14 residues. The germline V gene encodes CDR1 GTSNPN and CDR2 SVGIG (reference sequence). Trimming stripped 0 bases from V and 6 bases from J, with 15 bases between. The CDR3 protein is CAWSVNFRGGEQYF. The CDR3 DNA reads TGTGCCTGGAGTGTAAATTTCCGGGGTGGCGAGCAGTACTTC.

CDR3 region: CASSPRTGVNTEAFF. CDR3 in DNA: TGTGCCAGCAGCCCGAGGACCGGGGTGAACACTGAAGCTTTCTTT. V and J are TRBV7-8 and TRBJ1-1; D gene uncertain. Germline V gene data show CDR1 as SGHVS and CDR2 as FQNEAQ. Between the trimmed V and J ends, which lost 5 bases and 0 bases, there was a span of 13 bases. There are 15 residues in the CDR3.

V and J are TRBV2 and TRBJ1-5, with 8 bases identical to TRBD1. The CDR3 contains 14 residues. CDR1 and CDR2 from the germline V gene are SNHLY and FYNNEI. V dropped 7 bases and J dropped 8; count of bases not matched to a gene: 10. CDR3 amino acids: CASMTQGGGEPQHF. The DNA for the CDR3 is TGTGCCAGCATGACACAGGGGGGTGGGGAGCCCCAGCATTTT.

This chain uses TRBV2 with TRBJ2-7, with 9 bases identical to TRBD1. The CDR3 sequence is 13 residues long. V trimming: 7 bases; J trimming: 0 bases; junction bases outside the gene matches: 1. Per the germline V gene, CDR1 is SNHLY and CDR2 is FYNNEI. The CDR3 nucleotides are TGTGCCAGCACACAGGGGGCCTCCTACGAGCAGTACTTC. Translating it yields CASTQGASYEQYF.

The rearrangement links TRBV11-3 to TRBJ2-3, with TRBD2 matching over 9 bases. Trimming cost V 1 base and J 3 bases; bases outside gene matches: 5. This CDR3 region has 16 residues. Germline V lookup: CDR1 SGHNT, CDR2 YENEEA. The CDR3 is CASSLVAGGITDTQYF. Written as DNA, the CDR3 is TGTGCCAGCAGCTTAGTGGCGGGGGGGATTACAGATACGCAGTATTTT.

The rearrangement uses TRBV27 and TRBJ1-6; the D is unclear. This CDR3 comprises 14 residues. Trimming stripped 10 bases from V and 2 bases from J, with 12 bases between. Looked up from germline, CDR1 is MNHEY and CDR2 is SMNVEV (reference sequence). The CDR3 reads CATKLNPYNSPLHF. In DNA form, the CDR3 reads TGTGCCACCAAGCTGAACCCCTATAATTCACCCCTCCACTTT.

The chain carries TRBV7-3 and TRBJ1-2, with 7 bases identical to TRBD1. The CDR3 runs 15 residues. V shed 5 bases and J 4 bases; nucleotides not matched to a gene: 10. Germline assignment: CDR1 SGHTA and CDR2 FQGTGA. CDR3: CASSQTGTDFYGYTF. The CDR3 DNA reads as TGTGCCAGCAGCCAAACCGGGACAGATTTCTATGGCTACACCTTC.

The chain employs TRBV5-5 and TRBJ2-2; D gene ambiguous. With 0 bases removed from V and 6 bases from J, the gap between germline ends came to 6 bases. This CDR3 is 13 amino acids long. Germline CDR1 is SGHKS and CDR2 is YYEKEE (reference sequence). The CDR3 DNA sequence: TGTGCCAGCAGCTTGGTTCGTTCCGGGGAGCTGTTTTTT. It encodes CASSLVRSGELFF. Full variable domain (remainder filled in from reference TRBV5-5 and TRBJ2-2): DAGVTQSPTHLIKTRGQQVTLRCSPISGHKSVSWYQQVLGQGPQFIFQYYEKEERGRGNFPDRFSARQFPNYSSELNVNALLLGDSALYLCASSLVRSGELFFGEGSRLTVL.

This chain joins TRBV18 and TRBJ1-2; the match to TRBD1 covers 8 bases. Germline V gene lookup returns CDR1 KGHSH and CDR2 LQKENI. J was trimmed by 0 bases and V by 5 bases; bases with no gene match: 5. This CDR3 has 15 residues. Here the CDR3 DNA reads TGTGCCAGCTCATCAGACAGGGGCGCTAACTATGGCTACACCTTC. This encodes CASSSDRGANYGYTF.

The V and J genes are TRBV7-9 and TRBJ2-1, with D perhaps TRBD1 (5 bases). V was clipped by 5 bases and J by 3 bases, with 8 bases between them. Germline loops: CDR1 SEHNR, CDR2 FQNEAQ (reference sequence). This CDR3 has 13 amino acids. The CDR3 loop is CASSTGHYNEQFF. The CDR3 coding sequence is TGTGCCAGCAGCACAGGACACTACAATGAGCAGTTCTTC. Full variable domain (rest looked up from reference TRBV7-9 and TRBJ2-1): DTGVSQNPRHKITKRGQNVTFRCDPISEHNRLYWYRQTLGQGPEFLTYFQNEAQLEKSRLLSDRFSAERPKGSFSTLEIQRTEQGDSAMYLCASSTGHYNEQFFGPGTRLTVL.

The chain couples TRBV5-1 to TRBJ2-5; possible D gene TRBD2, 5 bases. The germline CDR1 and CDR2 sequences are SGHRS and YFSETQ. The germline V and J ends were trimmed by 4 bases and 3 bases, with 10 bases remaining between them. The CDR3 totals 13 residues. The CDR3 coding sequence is TGCGCCAGCAGCGGCGGGCCCGAAGAGACCCAGTACTTC. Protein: CASSGGPEETQYF.